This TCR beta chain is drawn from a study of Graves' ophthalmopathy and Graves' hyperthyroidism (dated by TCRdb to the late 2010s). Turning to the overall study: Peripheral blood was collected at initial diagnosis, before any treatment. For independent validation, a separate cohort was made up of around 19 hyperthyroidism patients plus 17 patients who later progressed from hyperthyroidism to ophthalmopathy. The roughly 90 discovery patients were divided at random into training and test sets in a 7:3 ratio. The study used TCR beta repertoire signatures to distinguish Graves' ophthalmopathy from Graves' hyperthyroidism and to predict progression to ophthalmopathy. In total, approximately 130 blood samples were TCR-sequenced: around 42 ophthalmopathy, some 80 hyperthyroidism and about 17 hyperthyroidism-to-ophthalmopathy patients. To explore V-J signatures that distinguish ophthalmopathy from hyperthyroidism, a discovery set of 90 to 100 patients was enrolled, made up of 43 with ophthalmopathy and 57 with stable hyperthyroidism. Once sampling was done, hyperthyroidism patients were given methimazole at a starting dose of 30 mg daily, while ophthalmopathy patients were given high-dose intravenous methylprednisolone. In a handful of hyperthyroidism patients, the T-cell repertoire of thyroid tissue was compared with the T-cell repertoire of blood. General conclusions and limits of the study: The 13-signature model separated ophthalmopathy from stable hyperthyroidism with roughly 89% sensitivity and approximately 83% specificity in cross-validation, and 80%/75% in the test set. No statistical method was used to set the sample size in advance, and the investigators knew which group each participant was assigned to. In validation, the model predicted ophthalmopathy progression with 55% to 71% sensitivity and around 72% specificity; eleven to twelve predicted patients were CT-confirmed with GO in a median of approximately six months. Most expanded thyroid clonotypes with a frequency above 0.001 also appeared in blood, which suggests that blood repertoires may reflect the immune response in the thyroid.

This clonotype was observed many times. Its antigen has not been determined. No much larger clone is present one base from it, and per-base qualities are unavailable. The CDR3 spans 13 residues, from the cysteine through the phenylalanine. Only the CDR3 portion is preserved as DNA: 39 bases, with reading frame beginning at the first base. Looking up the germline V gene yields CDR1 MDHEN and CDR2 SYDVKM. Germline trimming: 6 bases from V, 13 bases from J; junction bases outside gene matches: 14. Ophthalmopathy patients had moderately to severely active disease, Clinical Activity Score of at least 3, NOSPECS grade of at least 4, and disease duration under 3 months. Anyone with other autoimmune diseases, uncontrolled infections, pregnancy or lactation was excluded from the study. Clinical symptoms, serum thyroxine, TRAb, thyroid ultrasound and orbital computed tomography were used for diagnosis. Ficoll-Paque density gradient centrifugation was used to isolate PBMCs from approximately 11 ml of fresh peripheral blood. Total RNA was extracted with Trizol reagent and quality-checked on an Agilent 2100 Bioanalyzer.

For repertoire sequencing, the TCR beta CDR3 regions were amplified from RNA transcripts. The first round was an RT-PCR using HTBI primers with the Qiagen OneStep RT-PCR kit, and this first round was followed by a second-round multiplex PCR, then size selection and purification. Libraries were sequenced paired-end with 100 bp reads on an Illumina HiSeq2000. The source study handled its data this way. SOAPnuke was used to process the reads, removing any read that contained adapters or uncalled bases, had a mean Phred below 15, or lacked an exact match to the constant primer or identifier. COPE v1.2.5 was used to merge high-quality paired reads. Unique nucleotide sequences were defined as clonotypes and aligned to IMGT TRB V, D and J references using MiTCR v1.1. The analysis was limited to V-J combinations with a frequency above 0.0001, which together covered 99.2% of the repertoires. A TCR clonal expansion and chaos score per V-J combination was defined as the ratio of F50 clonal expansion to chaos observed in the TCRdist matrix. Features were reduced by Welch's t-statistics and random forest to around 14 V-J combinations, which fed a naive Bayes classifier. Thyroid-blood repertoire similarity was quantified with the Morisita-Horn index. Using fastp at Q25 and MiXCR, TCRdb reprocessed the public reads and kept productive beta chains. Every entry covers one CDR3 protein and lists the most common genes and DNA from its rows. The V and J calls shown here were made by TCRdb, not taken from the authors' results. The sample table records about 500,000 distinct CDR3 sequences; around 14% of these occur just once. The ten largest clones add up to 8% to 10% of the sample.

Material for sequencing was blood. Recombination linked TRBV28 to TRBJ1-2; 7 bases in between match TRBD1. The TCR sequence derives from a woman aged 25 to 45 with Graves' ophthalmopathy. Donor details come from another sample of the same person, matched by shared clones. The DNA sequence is TGTGCCAGCAGATTAAGGACAGGTCCGCTTTCCACCTTC. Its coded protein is CASRLRTGPLSTF.